The source of this TCR beta chain is a study of blood T cells in healthy people across ages. V was pared by 1 base and J by 7 bases, with 8 bases of the junction left unmatched. From germline, CDR1 is SGHTA and CDR2 FQGNSA. The length of the CDR3 is 15 residues. Whole-study findings and limits: It was not possible, with unsorted PBMCs, to conclusively compare naive and antigen-experienced cells. No one knew whether donors had CMV, which possibly confounded expanded clonotype changes.

Combining a sample-barcoded 5' primer with a J-beta primer mix, a second PCR ran for roughly 6 to 12 cycles. TCRdb redid the calling of the 5' RACE reads with MiXCR, one entry per CDR3 protein. The sample records hundreds of thousands of distinct CDR3 sequences, 40% to 50% being singletons. The table lists this clonotype with a few counts. Its cognate antigen is unknown. Every donor contributed roughly 10 milliliters of peripheral blood by blood draw. Total RNA, at least 5 micrograms per sample, was extracted from PBMCs. The receptor comes from a man at least 80 years old in good health. The chain recombines TRBV7-2 with TRBJ2-7; 9 bases fit TRBD1. Sample: blood. The CDR3 DNA reads as TGTGCCAGCAGCTTAGACGCCGGGACAGGGACGGAGCAGTACTTC. Translating it yields CASSLDAGTGTEQYF.